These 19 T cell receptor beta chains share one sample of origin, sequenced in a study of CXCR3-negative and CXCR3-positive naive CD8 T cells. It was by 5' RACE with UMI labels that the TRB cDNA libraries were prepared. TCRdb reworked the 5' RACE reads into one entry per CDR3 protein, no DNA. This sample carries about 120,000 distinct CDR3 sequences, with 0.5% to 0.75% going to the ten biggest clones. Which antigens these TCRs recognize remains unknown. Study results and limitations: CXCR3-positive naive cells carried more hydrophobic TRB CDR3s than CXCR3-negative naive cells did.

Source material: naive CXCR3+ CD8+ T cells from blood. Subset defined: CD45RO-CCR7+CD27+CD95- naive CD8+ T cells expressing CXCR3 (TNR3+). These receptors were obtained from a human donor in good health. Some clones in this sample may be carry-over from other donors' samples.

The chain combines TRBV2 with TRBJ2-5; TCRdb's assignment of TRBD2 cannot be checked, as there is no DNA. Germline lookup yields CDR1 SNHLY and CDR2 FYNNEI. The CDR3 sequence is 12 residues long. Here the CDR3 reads CASPGSSETQYF.

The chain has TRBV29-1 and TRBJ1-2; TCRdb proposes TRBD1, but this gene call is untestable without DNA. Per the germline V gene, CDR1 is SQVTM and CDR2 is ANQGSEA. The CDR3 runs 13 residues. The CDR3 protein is CSVEGLSDYGYTF.

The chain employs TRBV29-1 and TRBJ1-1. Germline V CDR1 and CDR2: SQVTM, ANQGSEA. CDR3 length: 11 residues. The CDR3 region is CSVEEPTEAFF.

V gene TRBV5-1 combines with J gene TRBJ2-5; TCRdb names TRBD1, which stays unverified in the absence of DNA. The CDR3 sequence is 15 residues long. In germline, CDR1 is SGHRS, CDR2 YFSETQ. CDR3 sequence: CASSLSGAPEETQYF.

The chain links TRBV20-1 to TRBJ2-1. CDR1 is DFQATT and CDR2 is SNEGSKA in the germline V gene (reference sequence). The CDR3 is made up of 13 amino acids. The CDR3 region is CSAPLPSYNEQFF.

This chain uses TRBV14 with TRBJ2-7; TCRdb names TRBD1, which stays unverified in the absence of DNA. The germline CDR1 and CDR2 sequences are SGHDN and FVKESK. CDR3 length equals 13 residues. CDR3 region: CASSRTDSYEQYF.

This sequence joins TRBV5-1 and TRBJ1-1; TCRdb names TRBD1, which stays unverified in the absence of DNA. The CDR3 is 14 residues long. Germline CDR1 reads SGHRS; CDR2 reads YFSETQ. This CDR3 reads CASSLGGEGTEAFF.

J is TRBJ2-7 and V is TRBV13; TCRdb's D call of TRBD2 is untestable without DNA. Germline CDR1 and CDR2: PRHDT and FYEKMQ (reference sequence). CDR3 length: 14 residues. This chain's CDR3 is CASSPPGLSYEQYF.

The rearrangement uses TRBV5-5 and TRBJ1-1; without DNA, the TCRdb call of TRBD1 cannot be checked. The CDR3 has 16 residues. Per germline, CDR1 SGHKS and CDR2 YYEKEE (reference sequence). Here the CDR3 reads CASSSPNRGLNTEAFF. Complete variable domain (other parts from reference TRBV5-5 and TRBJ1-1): DAGVTQSPTHLIKTRGQQVTLRCSPISGHKSVSWYQQVLGQGPQFIFQYYEKEERGRGNFPDRFSARQFPNYSSELNVNALLLGDSALYLCASSSPNRGLNTEAFFGQGTRLTVV.

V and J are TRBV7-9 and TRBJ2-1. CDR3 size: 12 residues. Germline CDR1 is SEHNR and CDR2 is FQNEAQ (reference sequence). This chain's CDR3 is CASSESDSEQFF.

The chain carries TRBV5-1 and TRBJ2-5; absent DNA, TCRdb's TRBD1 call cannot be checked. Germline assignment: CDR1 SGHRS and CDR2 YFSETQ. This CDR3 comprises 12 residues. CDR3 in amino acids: CASSPTGDTQYF.

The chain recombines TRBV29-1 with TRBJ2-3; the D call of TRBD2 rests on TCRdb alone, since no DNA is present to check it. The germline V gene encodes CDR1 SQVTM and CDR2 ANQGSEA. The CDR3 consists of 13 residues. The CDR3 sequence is CSVAGGGTDTQYF.

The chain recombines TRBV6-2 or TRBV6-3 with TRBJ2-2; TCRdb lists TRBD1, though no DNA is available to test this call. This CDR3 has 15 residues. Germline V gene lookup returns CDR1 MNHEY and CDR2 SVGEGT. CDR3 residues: CASSRRTGNTGELFF.

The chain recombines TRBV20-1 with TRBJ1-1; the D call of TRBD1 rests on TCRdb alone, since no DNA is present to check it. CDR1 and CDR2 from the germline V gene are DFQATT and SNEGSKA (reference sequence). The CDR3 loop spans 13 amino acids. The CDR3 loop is CSAIALGGTEAFF.

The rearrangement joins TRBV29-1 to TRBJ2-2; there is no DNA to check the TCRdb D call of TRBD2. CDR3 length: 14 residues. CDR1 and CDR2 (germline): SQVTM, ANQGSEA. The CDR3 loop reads CSVGPPGGTGELFF.

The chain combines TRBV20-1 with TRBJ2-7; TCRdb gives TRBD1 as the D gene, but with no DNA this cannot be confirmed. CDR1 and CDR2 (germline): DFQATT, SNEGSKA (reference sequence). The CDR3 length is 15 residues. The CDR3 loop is CSARDSRQSSYEQYF.

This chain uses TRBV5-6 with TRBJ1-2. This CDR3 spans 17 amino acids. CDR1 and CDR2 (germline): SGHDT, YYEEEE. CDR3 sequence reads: CANSLAAAAPNLMGYTF.

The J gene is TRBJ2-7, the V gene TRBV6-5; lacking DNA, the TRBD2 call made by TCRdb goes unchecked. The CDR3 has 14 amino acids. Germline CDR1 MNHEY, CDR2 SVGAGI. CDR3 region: CASRSGDTYYEQYF.

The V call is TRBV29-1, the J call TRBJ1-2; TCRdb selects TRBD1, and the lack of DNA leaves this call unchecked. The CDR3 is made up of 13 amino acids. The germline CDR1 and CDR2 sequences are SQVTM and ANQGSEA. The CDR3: CSVDRGIDYGYTF.